This TCR beta chain originates from a study of cytomegalovirus exposure and HLA in healthy donors. The PCR ran on 60 Vbeta and 13 Jbeta primers. TCRdb's table, derived via immunoSEQ multiplex PCR, lists solely in-frame clones and lacks some. The table has some 120,000 clones, 80% seen once. The CDR3 is made up of 15 amino acids. The table lists this clone with a few counts. This TCR derives from a man aged 40-49 years in good health and CMV-seronegative. The source material was PBMCs. The chain joins TRBV21-1 to TRBJ2-7; the DNA was not used to check the table's D call, TRBD1. TRBV21-1 is assigned pseudogene status. CDR3 DNA: TGTGCCAGCAGTCCACAACCGGGACACCCCTACGAGCAGTACTTC. It encodes CASSPQPGHPYEQYF.